The sequence of this T cell receptor (beta chain) was determined in a study of shared T cell receptors in the human thymus. This table comes from immunoSEQ multiplex PCR, and its TCRdb copy is limited to in-frame clones, with some not included. The sample yields 540,000 or so clones, 70% to 80% seen once. Per the germline V gene, CDR1 is SGHAT and CDR2 is FQNNGV. V shed 5 bases and J 2 bases; nucleotides not matched to a gene: 6. This CDR3 spans 15 amino acids. The same data also went into a second study, on human thymus T cells.

The V and J genes are TRBV11-2 and TRBJ1-2; 9 nucleotides line up with TRBD1. The source is a boy under two years old with a congenital heart defect. Sample: thymocytes. The CDR3 nucleotides read TGTGCCAGCAGCAACCGGGACAGGGTGAACTATGGCTACACCTTC. Encoded protein: CASSNRDRVNYGYTF.